The sequence of this T cell receptor (beta chain) was determined in a study of Ad26.COV2.S vaccination and SARS-CoV-2 variants. At the level of the study: The donor participated in the COV1001 trial, in its Ad26.COV2.S arm. Study findings and constraints: Vaccine recipients surpassed placebo recipients in spike-specific TCR breadth.

Concerning this clone: Its antigen is unknown.

The sample's treatment: some 20 received Ad26.COV2.S at low or high dose, single or two shots; about 5 received placebo; per-sample allocation not given. On day 63 after the first injection, vaccine and placebo recipients gave samples. Germline V gene data show CDR1 as MNHNS and CDR2 as SASEGT. CDR3 length: 15 amino acids. With 1 base removed from V and 6 bases from J, the gap between germline ends came to 15 bases. Clones were sequenced by immunoSEQ multiplex PCR, and TCRdb holds only the in-frame ones, with some missing. The data show approximately 240,000 clones, 88% seen once. V gene TRBV6-1 combines with J gene TRBJ1-2, with D maybe TRBD1 (5 bases). Sequencing used peripheral blood, obtained in a trial of Ad26.COV2.S vaccine versus placebo. This clonotype originated in a person aged 18-65 years who received the Ad26.COV2.S COVID-19 vaccine or a placebo. CDR3 nucleotides: TGTGCCAGCAGTGAAGATTGGGGGTGGGAGGATGGCTACACCTTC. Translated: CASSEDWGWEDGYTF.